These 7 T cell receptor beta chains were sequenced from one sample in a study of blood T cell repertoires in COVID-19 (dated by TCRdb to between 2020 and 2021). The library was made by the immunoSEQ multiplex PCR assay. The immuneACCESS repertoire file appears here via TCRdb, limited to in-frame rearrangements. These files lack a portion of the clones; in checked studies, under half of the deficit traces to unresolved V genes, and the cause of the others is not known. The sample has roughly 160,000 clones on record, 84% of them singletons. Together, the top ten hold less than 15% of the sample. The source material was peripheral blood. All receptors come from a man aged 18 to 30 with active or convalescent COVID-19.

The chain is built from TRBV18 and TRBJ1-5, with D tentatively TRBD1 (6 bases). The ends were cut back, 2 bases at V and 8 bases at J, with 13 bases in the middle. The CDR3 covers 14 residues. Germline V gene sequence: CDR1 KGHSH, CDR2 LQKENI. The CDR3 coding sequence is TGTGCCAGCTCACCAAGGGGGGGCCGTGAGCCCCAGCATTTT. Translating gives CASSPRGGREPQHF.

The CDR3 sequence: CASSQTDRAYNEQFF. For the CDR3, the DNA is TGTGCCAGCAGCCAAACCGACAGGGCTTACAATGAGCAGTTCTTC. V gene TRBV3-1 (or the pseudogene TRBV3-2) combines with J gene TRBJ2-1, with 7 bases lining up with TRBD1. Germline assignment: CDR1 LGHDT and CDR2 YNNKEL (reference sequence). This CDR3 spans 15 amino acids. V shed 2 bases, J shed 4 bases, and the junction held 5 bases outside the gene matches.

The V and J genes are TRBV19 and TRBJ1-5; tentative D call: TRBD1 (5 bases). The CDR3 extends over 14 amino acids. V was pared by 5 bases and J by 4 bases, with 12 bases between. Germline V gives CDR1 LNHDA, CDR2 SQIVND (reference sequence). CDR3 sequence (DNA): TGTGCCAGTAGTCCCCGGACACCGAATCAGCCCCAGCATTTT. Translating it yields CASSPRTPNQPQHF.

The CDR3 DNA is TGTGCCAGCAGCAAAGCCGCGTTACTAGCGCCCGGCTTCTTC. Translated, it gives CASSKAALLAPGFF. The chain is built from TRBV21-1 and TRBJ2-1; the table's D call TRBD2 went unverified against the DNA. TRBV21-1 is shown as a pseudogene. The CDR3 loop spans 14 amino acids.

The chain links TRBV6-5 to TRBJ2-1; D is possibly TRBD2 (6 bases). From germline, CDR1 is MNHEY and CDR2 SVGAGI. The CDR3 is made up of 15 amino acids. Trimming cost V 2 bases and J 6 bases, with 14 bases left between them. CDR3 in DNA: TGTGCCAGCAGTTACACCGGGAGCGGACGCAATGAGCAGTTCTTC. This gives the protein CASSYTGSGRNEQFF.

The chain combines TRBV2 with TRBJ1-3; the D gene is possibly TRBD1 (5 bases). Trimming cost V 6 bases and J 4 bases, with 7 bases left between them. Per the germline V gene, CDR1 is SNHLY and CDR2 is FYNNEI. The CDR3 consists of 12 residues. The CDR3 here is CASRGEGNTIYF. The CDR3 nucleotides are TGTGCCAGCAGAGGGGAAGGAAACACCATATATTTT.

The chain couples TRBV5-5 to TRBJ2-3; D may be TRBD2 (5 bases). This CDR3 spans 14 amino acids. Per the germline V gene, CDR1 is SGHKS and CDR2 is YYEKEE (reference sequence). Trimming shortened V by 3 bases and J by 3 bases, and 11 bases separated the two germline ends. The CDR3 region is CASSSLPGTDTQYF. CDR3 coding DNA: TGTGCCAGCAGCTCCCTCCCGGGAACAGATACGCAGTATTTT.